This T cell receptor (beta chain) appears in the sequencing data of a study of T cell changes during pregnancy in multiple sclerosis. Profiled with immunoSEQ multiplex PCR; TCRdb holds only in-frame clones, not every one. Among some 59,000 clones listed, 90% were seen once. This clone appeared a single time. The J segment lost 4 bases and the V segment lost 2 bases, leaving 3 bases of the junction unmatched. CDR3 length equals 15 residues. CDR1 and CDR2 from the germline V gene are SGHDT and YYEEEE. This rearrangement joins TRBV5-6 to TRBJ2-1; 10 nucleotides match TRBD2. The specimen was peripheral blood, collected in the third trimester of pregnancy. The sequence came from a female donor in good health, enrolled as a control in a pregnancy study. This CDR3 is CASSLLAGQYNEQFF. The CDR3 nucleotides are TGTGCCAGCAGCTTACTAGCGGGACAATACAATGAGCAGTTCTTC.